This passage covers 16 T cell receptor beta chains from one sample sequenced in a study of Graves' ophthalmopathy and Graves' hyperthyroidism. CDR3 regions of TCR beta were amplified from RNA transcripts. RT-PCR was first run with HTBI primers, then multiplex PCR in a second round. TCRdb reprocessed the multiplex PCR reads via MiXCR and lists one record per CDR3 protein. The repertoire holds about 700,000 distinct CDR3 sequences, with approximately 40% as singletons. Specimen: peripheral blood. The receptors originated from an adult man with Graves' ophthalmopathy.

CDR3 loop: CSARILDRVTEAFF. In DNA form, the CDR3 reads TGCAGTGCTAGGATTCTAGACAGGGTCACTGAAGCTTTCTTT. V gene TRBV20-1 combines with J gene TRBJ1-1; 7 bases line up with TRBD1. After removal of 3 bases from V and 4 bases from J, the junction contained 8 bases not matched to a gene. From germline, CDR1 is DFQATT and CDR2 SNEGSKA (reference sequence). The CDR3 consists of 14 residues.

This chain joins TRBV12-3 or TRBV12-4 and TRBJ2-5; 11 nucleotides agree with TRBD2. The J segment lost 2 bases and the V segment lost 5 bases, leaving 7 bases of the junction unmatched. CDR3 length: 16 residues. CDR3 region: CASSRLAGTDQETQYF. CDR3 nucleotides: TGTGCCAGCAGTCGACTAGCGGGGACAGATCAAGAGACCCAGTACTTC.

The chain carries TRBV7-6 and TRBJ2-6; TRBD1 is a possible D gene (7 bases). Germline V lookup: CDR1 SGHVS, CDR2 FNYEAQ. The CDR3 totals 17 residues. V was shortened by 3 bases and J by 4 bases, with 16 bases between the two germline ends. The CDR3, as DNA: TGTGCCAGCAGCTTTTCGATCGGGGGACAGGGGGCCAACGTCCTGACTTTC. It codes for CASSFSIGGQGANVLTF.

This clonotype showed up many times. The chain combines TRBV10-2 with TRBJ1-1; TRBD1 aligns across 8 bases. V shed 8 bases and J 6 bases; nucleotides not matched to a gene: 8. The CDR3 extends over 13 amino acids. Germline assignment: CDR1 WSHSY and CDR2 SAAADI. The CDR3 nucleotides are TGCGCCAGCCGTCTGTCAGGGGGCCCTGAAGCTTTCTTT. It encodes CASRLSGGPEAFF.

The V call is TRBV7-2, the J call TRBJ2-5, with no clear D. The CDR3 runs to 12 residues. CDR1 SGHTA and CDR2 FQGNSA come from the germline V gene. Trimming removed 5 bases from V and 7 bases from J, with 11 bases in between. The CDR3 protein is CASSPLKVTQYF. CDR3 DNA: TGTGCCAGCAGCCCCCTAAAAGTGACCCAGTACTTC.

This clonotype was detected only once. J is TRBJ1-1 and V is TRBV10-3; 7 nucleotides align to TRBD1. This CDR3 region has 11 residues. V trimming: 6 bases; J trimming: 10 bases; junction bases outside the gene matches: 5. CDR1 ENHRY and CDR2 SYGVKD come from the germline V gene. The CDR3 loop is CAIRTGLGAFF. CDR3 DNA: TGTGCCATCAGGACAGGGTTGGGAGCTTTCTTT.

Only one count was recorded for this clonotype. The rearrangement joins TRBV20-1 to TRBJ2-5; TRBD2 matches at 13 bases. This CDR3 comprises 16 residues. J was trimmed by 2 bases and V by 3 bases; bases with no gene match: 6. The germline V gene has CDR1 DFQATT and CDR2 SNEGSKA (reference sequence). The DNA of the CDR3 is TGCAGTGCTAGCAAGGGACTAGCGGGGCCTCAAGAGACCCAGTACTTC. Translating it yields CSASKGLAGPQETQYF.

The chain combines TRBV7-2 with TRBJ2-7, with D perhaps TRBD1 or TRBD2 (5 bases each). The V gene's germline CDR1 is SGHTA and CDR2 FQGNSA. V was trimmed by 6 bases and J by 1 base, leaving 16 bases between them. CDR3 length: 15 residues. CDR3 bases: TGTGCCAGCAGGAAAGATCGGGACCCTTCCTACGAGCAGTACTTC. Its protein is CASRKDRDPSYEQYF. The variable domain in full, completed from reference TRBV7-2 and TRBJ2-7, reads GAGVSQSPSNKVTEKGKDVELRCDPISGHTALYWYRQSLGQGLEFLIYFQGNSAPDKSGLPSDRFSAERTGGSVSTLTIQRTQQEDSAVYLCASRKDRDPSYEQYFGPGTRLTVT.

This chain connects TRBV12-3 or TRBV12-4 to TRBJ1-1, with a tentative D call TRBD1 (5 bases). The CDR3 runs to 16 residues. Deletions cut 4 bases from V and 3 bases from J, with 18 bases between. The CDR3 DNA sequence: TGTGCCAGCAGTTACTCGCCCGGGACCGCATACACTGAAGCTTTCTTT. It codes for CASSYSPGTAYTEAFF.

This clonotype showed up many times. The rearrangement uses TRBV6-5 and TRBJ2-7; D not certain. The germline gives CDR1 MNHEY, CDR2 SVGAGI. Trimming pared 10 bases from V and 6 bases from J, leaving 16 bases between. The length of the CDR3 is 12 residues. The CDR3 nucleotides are TGTGCCACCCGCTCGGTTGGTCCCGAGCAGTACTTC. Protein: CATRSVGPEQYF.

This clonotype was recorded a few times. V is TRBV2 and J is TRBJ2-5; TRBD2 matches 14 bases. CDR3 length equals 16 residues. J was trimmed by 7 bases and V by 5 bases; bases with no gene match: 9. CDR1 SNHLY and CDR2 FYNNEI come from the germline V gene. The CDR3 DNA reads as TGTGCCAGCAGTACCGGGACTAGCGGGAGTACTGGGACCCAGTACTTC. Its translation: CASSTGTSGSTGTQYF.

The chain has TRBV7-3 and TRBJ2-7, with 8 bases identical to TRBD2. V trimming: 8 bases; J trimming: 3 bases; junction bases outside the gene matches: 6. CDR3 length: 13 amino acids. CDR1 SGHTA and CDR2 FQGTGA come from the germline V gene. In DNA, the CDR3 is TGTGCCAGCCGCCGACGGGGGGGCTACGAGCAGTACTTC. Protein sequence: CASRRRGGYEQYF.

This clonotype was counted at least ten times. V is TRBV7-9 and J is TRBJ1-2; D uncertain. This CDR3 is built from 12 residues. V lost 4 bases and J 8 bases, leaving 11 bases between the germline ends. CDR1 and CDR2 (germline): SEHNR, FQNEAQ (reference sequence). DNA of the CDR3: TGTGCCAGCAGCTCGGCCGGTGACGGCTACACCTTC. Residues: CASSSAGDGYTF. Drawing the rest from reference TRBV7-9 and TRBJ1-2, the complete variable domain is DTGVSQNPRHKITKRGQNVTFRCDPISEHNRLYWYRQTLGQGPEFLTYFQNEAQLEKSRLLSDRFSAERPKGSFSTLEIQRTEQGDSAMYLCASSSAGDGYTFGSGTRLTVV.

The chain links TRBV6-6 to TRBJ1-5; 9 nucleotides line up with TRBD1. Germline V CDR1 and CDR2: MNHNY, SVGAGI (reference sequence). This CDR3 region has 15 residues. With V trimmed by 6 bases and J by 4 bases, 7 bases remained unmatched. CDR3 coding DNA: TGTGCCAGCAGACTAGGGACAGGGAGGAATCAGCCCCAGCATTTT. The encoded protein is CASRLGTGRNQPQHF.

The rearrangement joins TRBV12-3 or TRBV12-4 to TRBJ1-4; D might be TRBD1 (5 bases). V lost 6 bases and J lost 1, with 12 bases in between. The CDR3 has 15 amino acids. DNA for the CDR3: TGTGCCAGCAGCTCGAGACAGCAAACTAATGAAAAACTGTTTTTT. Translating it yields CASSSRQQTNEKLFF.

This rearrangement joins TRBV29-1 to TRBJ2-3, with D unresolved. V was trimmed by 0 bases and J by 0 bases, leaving 13 bases between them. The CDR3 has 16 residues. Germline V gene data show CDR1 as SQVTM and CDR2 as ANQGSEA. The CDR3 DNA is TGCAGCGTTGAAGATCTTCCGGCGGCTAGCACAGATACGCAGTATTTT. Protein product: CSVEDLPAASTDTQYF.